The 27 T cell receptor beta chains given below trace back to one sample, sequenced in a study of CD8+ T cells in alopecia areata (dated by TCRdb to the late 2010s). Libraries were constructed by the immunoSEQ multiplex PCR assay. For TCR sequencing, RNA was extracted from every sample and reverse transcribed into cDNA to serve as template. The table comes from immuneACCESS by way of TCRdb, which keeps in-frame sequences with V and J called. Part of the clones is missing from these tables; in studies checked, under half for an unresolved V gene and the rest for unknown reasons. The sample table shows about 200,000 clones, and 60% to 70% are seen once. The ten most abundant clones make up approximately 3.4% of the sample. The sample's time point label, in plain terms: roughly 27 days on oral tofacitinib. The treatment or condition tag for this specimen amounts to: oral pan-JAK inhibitor, 5-10 mg twice daily.

The sequencing used CD4+ T cells sorted from blood, collected at week 4, from a patient treated with tofacitinib. Every receptor here comes from a human donor with alopecia areata.

This clone has just a few counts. V usage is TRBV2 and J usage is TRBJ1-6, with a weak D call TRBD1 (5 bases). The V gene lost 4 bases and the J gene lost 8 bases, with 9 bases spanning the gap. There are 13 residues in the CDR3. From germline, CDR1 is SNHLY and CDR2 FYNNEI. The CDR3 DNA follows: TGTGCCAGCAGTGGGGGCAGATATTCACCCCTCCACTTT. Its translation: CASSGGRYSPLHF.

This chain uses TRBV7-9 with TRBJ1-2; no clear D gene. CDR1 and CDR2 (germline): SEHNR, FQNEAQ (reference sequence). V lost 7 bases to trimming and J lost 3 bases, with 12 bases between them. The CDR3 runs to 13 residues. CDR3 in DNA: TGTGCCAGCATCCAAGACCGGGACTATGGCTACACCTTC. This gives the protein CASIQDRDYGYTF.

The rearrangement links TRBV7-6 to TRBJ2-6; 8 bases are a match to TRBD1. This CDR3 spans 18 amino acids. The germline gives CDR1 SGHVS, CDR2 FNYEAQ. The V and J ends lost 4 bases and 2 bases, in that order; junction bases with no gene match: 10. CDR3 coding DNA: TGTGCCAGCAGCTCAAGGACAGGGTGGTCCCCTGGGGCCAACGTCCTGACTTTC. Protein sequence: CASSSRTGWSPGANVLTF.

As DNA, the CDR3 is TGTGCCAGCAGCCAGTGGGGGGTGACTGAAGCTTTCTTT. Translated, it gives CASSQWGVTEAFF. This chain joins TRBV5-6 and TRBJ1-1, with D possibly matching TRBD1 (5 bases). Trimming pared 4 bases from V and 5 bases from J, leaving 12 bases between. The CDR3 contains 13 residues. Looked up from germline, CDR1 is SGHDT and CDR2 is YYEEEE.

The chain links TRBV7-2 to TRBJ1-1; D not certain. In germline, CDR1 is SGHTA, CDR2 FQGNSA. Trimming pared 2 bases from V and 0 bases from J, leaving 7 bases between. The CDR3 covers 14 residues. The chain's CDR3 is CASSLRQMNTEAFF. The CDR3 DNA reads as TGTGCCAGCAGCTTACGGCAGATGAACACTGAAGCTTTCTTT.

The V and J genes are TRBV7-9 and TRBJ2-2, with D tentatively TRBD2 (6 bases). Deletions cut 5 bases from V and 7 bases from J, with 14 bases between. Germline CDR1 and CDR2: SEHNR and FQNEAQ (reference sequence). This CDR3 is built from 14 residues. The CDR3 DNA follows: TGTGCCAGCAGCCGGCGGGGCCCGGACGGGGAGCTGTTTTTT. Its protein is CASSRRGPDGELFF.

The V gene is TRBV7-9, the J gene TRBJ2-7; perhaps D is TRBD1 or TRBD2 (5 bases each). The V gene lost 5 bases and the J gene lost 0 bases, with 14 bases spanning the gap. CDR3 length equals 15 residues. Germline V gene data show CDR1 as SEHNR and CDR2 as FQNEAQ (reference sequence). The CDR3 sequence is CASSRGTQSSYEQYF. The CDR3 nucleotides are TGTGCCAGCAGCCGAGGGACCCAAAGCTCCTACGAGCAGTACTTC.

As regards this clone: The same CDR3 is also encoded by other DNA sequences in this sample. This rearrangement joins TRBV28 to TRBJ1-1; no clear D. The CDR3 runs 13 residues. The germline V and J ends were trimmed by 7 bases and 5 bases, with 14 bases remaining between them. Germline values: CDR1 MDHEN, CDR2 SYDVKM. In DNA form, the CDR3 reads TGTGCCAGCAAAGGAGGAGGGCGAACTGAAGCTTTCTTT. Translation: CASKGGGRTEAFF.

This clone was seen a few times. This chain joins TRBV30 and TRBJ1-2; D gene ambiguous. The CDR3 sequence is 14 residues long. The V gene's germline CDR1 is GTSNPN and CDR2 SVGIG (reference sequence). In nucleotides, the CDR3 is TGTGTCGCGTCCCGGGTCCCGCGGAACTATGGCTACACCTTC. This gives the protein CVASRVPRNYGYTF.

This clone came up a few times. The V gene is TRBV28, the J gene TRBJ2-7; D may be TRBD1 or TRBD2 (6 bases each). This CDR3 is 16 amino acids long. V was cut by 6 bases and J by 2 bases, with 20 bases left in between. Germline V gene lookup returns CDR1 MDHEN and CDR2 SYDVKM. For the CDR3, the DNA is TGTGCCAGCAGCTCCCATCCGGGGGCCCTCCCCTACGAGCAGTACTTC. It codes for CASSSHPGALPYEQYF. Supplemented by reference TRBV28 and TRBJ2-7, the full variable domain reads DVKVTQSSRYLVKRTGEKVFLECVQDMDHENMFWYRQDPGLGLRLIYFSYDVKMKEKGDIPEGYSVSREKKERFSLILESASTNQTSMYLCASSSHPGALPYEQYFGPGTRLTVT.

Only one count was recorded for this clone. The chain recombines TRBV30 with TRBJ1-2, with TRBD1 identical over 8 bases. Germline V gives CDR1 GTSNPN, CDR2 SVGIG (reference sequence). Trimming removed 8 bases from V and 7 bases from J; junction bases left unmatched: 6. This CDR3 has 11 residues. CDR3 amino acids: CAESGGAGYTF. In nucleotides, the CDR3 is TGTGCCGAATCAGGGGGCGCTGGCTACACCTTC.

This sequence joins TRBV7-9 and TRBJ1-2; 11 bases align to TRBD1. V dropped 6 bases and J dropped 8; count of bases not matched to a gene: 14. Germline V gives CDR1 SEHNR, CDR2 FQNEAQ (reference sequence). The CDR3 runs 16 residues. The CDR3 nucleotides are TGTGCCAGCAGATCCGGGACAGGGGGGATCTATATCGGCTACACCTTC. Its protein is CASRSGTGGIYIGYTF.

The V gene is TRBV6-1, the J gene TRBJ2-6; unclear D gene. The V end was cut by 8 bases, the J end by 0 bases, with 8 bases between. Germline lookup yields CDR1 MNHNS and CDR2 SASEGT. This CDR3 has 14 residues. The CDR3 is CASFAYSGANVLTF. The CDR3 DNA reads TGTGCCAGCTTTGCGTACTCTGGGGCCAACGTCCTGACTTTC.

The V and J genes are TRBV2 and TRBJ2-6, with D perhaps TRBD2 (6 bases). Germline V gene data show CDR1 as SNHLY and CDR2 as FYNNEI. Between the trimmed V and J ends, which lost 6 bases and 2 bases, there was a span of 8 bases. The CDR3 contains 14 residues. The CDR3 protein is CASRWGAGANVLTF. The CDR3 coding sequence is TGTGCCAGCAGGTGGGGGGCTGGGGCCAACGTCCTGACTTTC.

The CDR3 DNA sequence: TGTGCCAGCAGCGTTTCTCCAAATCAGCCCCAGCATTTT. It is translated as CASSVSPNQPQHF. The chain carries TRBV9 and TRBJ1-5; the D is unclear. V was cut by 2 bases and J by 4 bases, with 7 bases left in between. This CDR3 spans 13 amino acids. Germline assignment: CDR1 SGDLS and CDR2 YYNGEE.

The gene calls are TRBV27 and TRBJ1-2; 10 nucleotides align to TRBD1. CDR1 is MNHEY and CDR2 is SMNVEV in the germline V gene (reference sequence). The CDR3 length is 15 residues. Trimming removed 4 bases from V and 0 bases from J; junction bases left unmatched: 2. CDR3 nucleotides: TGTGCCAGCAGTTCCGGGACAGGGGCTAACTATGGCTACACCTTC. It codes for CASSSGTGANYGYTF.

A few counts support this clone. This sequence joins TRBV9 and TRBJ2-5; D not resolved. Trimming removed 3 bases from V and 2 bases from J, with 14 bases in between. The CDR3 is 15 amino acids. Germline V gives CDR1 SGDLS, CDR2 YYNGEE. CDR3: CASSGTLGVQETQYF. In DNA form, the CDR3 reads TGTGCCAGCAGCGGGACCTTAGGTGTTCAAGAGACCCAGTACTTC.

This clone was recorded only once. CDR3 sequence: CSAGRTITEAFF. CDR3 nucleotides: TGCAGCGCCGGACGGACCATCACTGAAGCTTTCTTT. The chain links TRBV29-1 to TRBJ1-1; D remains unclear. V dropped 7 bases and J dropped 4 bases, with 13 bases sitting between them. CDR3 length: 12 amino acids. CDR1 is SQVTM, CDR2 ANQGSEA, per germline.

As regards this clone: The identical CDR3 is also encoded by other nucleotide sequences in the sample. V and J are TRBV30 and TRBJ2-2; D remains unclear. V was clipped by 3 bases and J by 2 bases, with 10 bases between them. The CDR3 loop spans 14 amino acids. Per germline, CDR1 GTSNPN and CDR2 SVGIG (reference sequence). CDR3 nucleotide sequence: TGTGCCTGGAGCAGGCAGCTTAACACCGGGGAGCTGTTTTTT. As protein: CAWSRQLNTGELFF.

J is TRBJ1-2 and V is TRBV4-1; D gene ambiguous. Germline V gene sequence: CDR1 MGHRA, CDR2 YSYEKL. The CDR3 extends over 16 amino acids. With 0 bases removed from V and 8 bases from J, the gap between germline ends came to 19 bases. CDR3 sequence (DNA): TGCGCCAGCAGCCAAGAAACGGAAAACTCCTACGGCGGCTACACCTTC. Its protein is CASSQETENSYGGYTF.

This clone was observed a single time. The chain carries TRBV30 and TRBJ1-5, with TRBD1 as a possible D gene (5 bases). Trimming cost V 3 bases and J 6 bases, with 18 bases left between them. The CDR3 extends over 15 amino acids. CDR1 is GTSNPN and CDR2 is SVGIG in the germline V gene (reference sequence). Written as DNA, the CDR3 is TGTGCCTGGAGGCCTCGGGGCGGCCTCTCTCAGCCCCAGCATTTT. This codes for CAWRPRGGLSQPQHF.

The rearrangement uses TRBV4-1 and TRBJ1-2; 7 nucleotides match TRBD1. Germline loops: CDR1 MGHRA, CDR2 YSYEKL. With 0 bases clipped from V and 6 bases from J, the junction kept 4 bases outside the gene matches. CDR3 length equals 14 residues. The CDR3 DNA follows: TGCGCCAGCAGCCAAGAAGCAACAGGGGATGGCTACACCTTC. Amino acids: CASSQEATGDGYTF.

The chain is built from TRBV6-1 and TRBJ1-1; no clear D. Germline CDR1 reads MNHNS; CDR2 reads SASEGT. This CDR3 is built from 13 residues. Trimming pared 8 bases from V and 1 base from J, leaving 11 bases between. The CDR3 DNA reads TGTGCCAGCCTAATGCAGAAGAACACTGAAGCTTTCTTT. It codes for CASLMQKNTEAFF.

The genes are TRBV15 and TRBJ2-5, with TRBD2 identical over 11 bases. The germline CDR1 and CDR2 sequences are LNHNV and YYDKDF (reference sequence). Germline trimming cut 4 bases from V and 5 bases from J; bases unmatched to any gene: 3. The CDR3 has 14 residues. The CDR3, as DNA: TGTGCCACCAGCAAACTAGCGGGGGCTGAGACCCAGTACTTC. It codes for CATSKLAGAETQYF.

The chain combines TRBV25-1 with TRBJ2-2; D perhaps matches TRBD1 (6 bases). CDR3 size: 15 residues. V was clipped by 2 bases and J by 7 bases, with 14 bases between them. Germline V gene sequence: CDR1 MGHDK, CDR2 SYGVNS. This CDR3 is CASSEGAGVVGELFF. The CDR3 DNA reads TGTGCCAGCAGTGAAGGGGCAGGGGTCGTCGGGGAGCTGTTTTTT.

The CDR3 loop is CATSRDRGNYNEQFF. Here the CDR3 DNA reads TGTGCCACCAGCAGAGACAGAGGAAACTACAATGAGCAGTTCTTC. The chain couples TRBV15 to TRBJ2-1; D gene ambiguous. Trimming cost V 0 bases and J 3 bases, with 9 bases left between them. The V gene's germline CDR1 is LNHNV and CDR2 YYDKDF (reference sequence). CDR3 size: 15 residues.

The sample holds a few counts of this clone. The chain is built from TRBV5-6 and TRBJ2-1; D is possibly TRBD1 (5 bases). The length of the CDR3 is 18 residues. The germline CDR1 and CDR2 sequences are SGHDT and YYEEEE. Trimming removed 3 bases from V and 10 bases from J, with 29 bases in between. CDR3 coding DNA: TGTGCCAGCAGCTCCACAGGTCCTTTTCAAACCTGGCGTTGGGAGCAGTTCTTC. This sequence encodes CASSSTGPFQTWRWEQFF. The variable domain in full, with the rest retrieved from reference TRBV5-6 and TRBJ2-1, is DAGVTQSPTHLIKTRGQQVTLRCSPKSGHDTVSWYQQALGQGPQFIFQYYEEEERQRGNFPDRFSGHQFPNYSSELNVNALLLGDSALYLCASSSTGPFQTWRWEQFFGPGTRLTVL.